The 32 T cell receptor beta chains given below trace back to one sample, sequenced in a study of blood T cell repertoires in COVID-19. Sequenced by immunoSEQ multiplex PCR; TCRdb stores in-frame clones only, minus some. The table has about 190,000 clones, about 80% seen once. Sequenced material: peripheral blood. The receptors derive from a woman aged 60-75 years with COVID-19, enrolled during active disease.

CDR3 residues: CASRPQGSNQPQHF. In nucleotides, the CDR3 is TGTGCCAGCAGGCCACAGGGGTCTAATCAGCCCCAGCATTTT. The gene calls are TRBV6-5 and TRBJ1-5, with 7 bases fitting TRBD1. V trimming: 6 bases; J trimming: 4 bases; junction bases outside the gene matches: 6. Germline V gene sequence: CDR1 MNHEY, CDR2 SVGAGI. The CDR3 covers 14 residues.

V usage is TRBV4-3 and J usage is TRBJ1-5; D is uncertain. V lost 0 bases and J lost 3, with 6 bases in between. CDR3 length equals 14 residues. Germline V CDR1 and CDR2: LGHNA, YSLEER. The DNA of the CDR3 is TGCGCCAGCAGCCAAGATTTCTCCAATCAGCCCCAGCATTTT. Translated, it gives CASSQDFSNQPQHF.

V is TRBV5-1 and J is TRBJ1-6, with 7 bases that match TRBD1. From germline, CDR1 is SGHRS and CDR2 YFSETQ. This CDR3 has 15 amino acids. J lost 7 bases, V lost 4 bases, and 8 bases had no gene match. DNA for the CDR3: TGCGCCAGCAGCCCTCGACAGGGTGAAAATTCACCCCTCCACTTT. Amino acid sequence: CASSPRQGENSPLHF.

The chain has TRBV28 and TRBJ1-5, with D possibly being TRBD1 (5 bases). Germline CDR1 MDHEN, CDR2 SYDVKM. The CDR3 consists of 14 residues. V was trimmed by 2 bases and J by 7 bases, leaving 12 bases between them. DNA of the CDR3: TGTGCCAGCAGTTTACTCCAGGGTATACAGCCCCAGCATTTT. It encodes CASSLLQGIQPQHF.

The chain recombines TRBV19 with TRBJ2-7; TRBD2 is a possible D gene (5 bases). Germline CDR1 and CDR2: LNHDA and SQIVND (reference sequence). This CDR3 contains 13 residues. V was clipped by 5 bases and J by 2 bases, with 10 bases between them. The CDR3 sequence: CASSGSGTYEQYF. The CDR3 DNA sequence: TGTGCCAGTAGTGGGTCGGGAACCTACGAGCAGTACTTC.

In its sample, this clone was seen once. J is TRBJ1-1 and V is TRBV28; 7 bases align to TRBD1. This CDR3 spans 13 amino acids. CDR1 is MDHEN and CDR2 is SYDVKM in the germline V gene. Trimming cost V 8 bases and J 0 bases; bases outside gene matches: 3. This chain's CDR3 is CASSGTVNTEAFF. The CDR3 nucleotides are TGTGCCAGCTCCGGGACAGTGAACACTGAAGCTTTCTTT.

This chain links TRBV7-3 with TRBJ2-7; 9 nucleotides agree with TRBD2. Trimming removed 5 bases from V and 2 bases from J; junction bases left unmatched: 4. The CDR3 is 14 amino acids. Germline V gene data show CDR1 as SGHTA and CDR2 as FQGTGA. The chain's CDR3 is CASSPTSGPYEQYF. The CDR3 DNA is TGTGCCAGCAGCCCGACTAGCGGACCCTACGAGCAGTACTTC.

This clone was counted ten times or more. V gene TRBV28 combines with J gene TRBJ1-2; no firm D call. Looked up from germline, CDR1 is MDHEN and CDR2 is SYDVKM. V was trimmed by 10 bases and J by 4 bases, leaving 13 bases between them. The CDR3 covers 12 residues. The CDR3 region is CAISGDRYGYTF. DNA for the CDR3: TGTGCCATCTCCGGGGATCGCTATGGCTACACCTTC.

This rearrangement joins TRBV7-9 to TRBJ2-2; a possible D gene is TRBD2 (5 bases). Germline loops: CDR1 SEHNR, CDR2 FQNEAQ (reference sequence). This CDR3 is 14 amino acids long. Between the trimmed V and J ends, which lost 6 bases and 2 bases, there was a span of 10 bases. The CDR3 sequence: CASRRTGNTGELFF. The CDR3 region has the DNA TGTGCCAGCAGGCGGACGGGAAACACCGGGGAGCTGTTTTTT. Drawing the rest from reference TRBV7-9 and TRBJ2-2, the complete variable domain is DTGVSQNPRHKITKRGQNVTFRCDPISEHNRLYWYRQTLGQGPEFLTYFQNEAQLEKSRLLSDRFSAERPKGSFSTLEIQRTEQGDSAMYLCASRRTGNTGELFFGEGSRLTVL.

The rearrangement joins TRBV28 to TRBJ2-3, with 11 bases lining up with TRBD2. Germline CDR1 MDHEN, CDR2 SYDVKM. The J segment lost 2 bases and the V segment lost 3 bases, leaving 1 base of the junction unmatched. This CDR3 is 15 amino acids long. The CDR3 DNA reads TGTGCCAGCAGTTTGACTAGCGGGAACACAGATACGCAGTATTTT. It yields the protein CASSLTSGNTDTQYF.

The chain links TRBV13 to TRBJ2-7, with 7 bases identical to TRBD2. Per the germline V gene, CDR1 is PRHDT and CDR2 is FYEKMQ (reference sequence). The CDR3 covers 16 residues. Unmatched junction bases numbered 15, after V lost 5 bases and J lost 5 bases. CDR3 coding DNA: TGTGCCAGCAGCGCCCGGACTAGTTTTATTAAGGACGAGCAGTACTTC. Its protein product is CASSARTSFIKDEQYF.

This clone was detected a few times. The rearrangement links TRBV19 to TRBJ1-1, with a weak D call TRBD1 (5 bases). The CDR3 extends over 13 amino acids. The germline V gene encodes CDR1 LNHDA and CDR2 SQIVND (reference sequence). The germline V and J ends were trimmed by 8 bases and 0 bases, with 10 bases remaining between them. The CDR3 DNA follows: TGTGCCAGTGGAGGGACGGTGAACACTGAAGCTTTCTTT. Translated: CASGGTVNTEAFF.

The table lists this clone with a count of one. The junction does not match germline at one end; this may be a read error. V and J are TRBV6-6 and TRBJ1-2; D is possibly TRBD1 (5 bases). This CDR3 is built from 15 residues. CDR1 is MNHNY, CDR2 SVGAGI, per germline (reference sequence). CDR3 coding DNA: TGTGCCAGCATTTACTCATCAGGAGTTGGGGGGGGCTACACCTTC. Translated: CASIYSSGVGGGYTF.

This chain links TRBV11-2 with TRBJ2-5; D perhaps matches TRBD1 (5 bases). The CDR3 is 15 residues long. V was cut by 1 base and J by 5 bases, with 14 bases left in between. Germline V lookup: CDR1 SGHAT, CDR2 FQNNGV. DNA for the CDR3: TGTGCCAGCAGCTTAGTAGGCAGGGTGCGGGAGACCCAGTACTTC. Translating gives CASSLVGRVRETQYF.

This clone was observed a single time. The V call is TRBV5-1, the J call TRBJ2-1; a possible D gene is TRBD2 (5 bases). With 0 bases removed from V and 8 bases from J, the gap between germline ends came to 12 bases. The germline V gene has CDR1 SGHRS and CDR2 YFSETQ. This CDR3 comprises 14 residues. CDR3 sequence reads: CASSLVPLADEQFF. The CDR3 DNA is TGCGCCAGCAGCTTGGTGCCCCTAGCCGATGAGCAGTTCTTC.

This chain uses TRBV6-5 with TRBJ2-6; tentative D call: TRBD1 (5 bases). The CDR3 consists of 15 residues. The ends were cut back, 5 bases at V and 1 base at J, with 9 bases in the middle. Germline assignment: CDR1 MNHEY and CDR2 SVGAGI. The DNA for the CDR3 is TGTGCCAGCAGTCCCCAGGGATCTGGGGCCAACGTCCTGACTTTC. Its translation: CASSPQGSGANVLTF.

This sequence joins TRBV5-6 and TRBJ1-5, with D possibly being TRBD1 (6 bases). CDR3 length: 14 amino acids. V was cut by 4 bases and J by 1 base, with 9 bases left in between. Germline V CDR1 and CDR2: SGHDT, YYEEEE. The CDR3 nucleotides are TGTGCCAGCAGCCAGGGGCTCAGCAATCAGCCCCAGCATTTT. Its translation is CASSQGLSNQPQHF.

This clone was found once. This chain connects TRBV4-3 to TRBJ2-3; TRBD2 agrees at 10 bases. The V gene's germline CDR1 is LGHNA and CDR2 YSLEER. CDR3 length: 14 amino acids. Trimming removed 3 bases from V and 3 bases from J; junction bases left unmatched: 0. CDR3: CASSQGLATDTQYF. The CDR3 DNA sequence: TGCGCCAGCAGCCAGGGACTAGCGACAGATACGCAGTATTTT.

V is TRBV15 and J is TRBJ1-1, with 8 bases lining up with TRBD1. The germline V gene has CDR1 LNHNV and CDR2 YYDKDF (reference sequence). V lost 4 bases and J lost 4; bases outside the gene matches: 2. This CDR3 region has 13 residues. The DNA of the CDR3 is TGTGCCACCAGCATAGACAGGGGCACTGAAGCTTTCTTT. Translated: CATSIDRGTEAFF.

Details on this clone: The same CDR3 also results from other DNA sequences found in this sample. The chain uses TRBV7-2 and TRBJ2-5, with TRBD1 matching 7 bases. This CDR3 is 14 amino acids long. V lost 1 base and J lost 5; bases outside the gene matches: 4. Germline lookup yields CDR1 SGHTA and CDR2 FQGNSA. The CDR3 loop reads CASSLETGEETQYF. The CDR3 DNA reads as TGTGCCAGCAGCTTAGAAACAGGGGAGGAGACCCAGTACTTC.

The rearrangement uses TRBV28 and TRBJ1-5, with D possibly matching TRBD1 (5 bases). Looked up from germline, CDR1 is MDHEN and CDR2 is SYDVKM. This CDR3 has 12 amino acids. V shed 5 bases and J shed 6 bases, with 8 bases lying between them. The CDR3 nucleotides are TGTGCCAGCAGTCGGGACTCTCAGCCCCAGCATTTT. Protein sequence: CASSRDSQPQHF.

CDR3 nucleotides: TGTGCCAGCAGCTTCGGCGCGGGGGACTCCTACGAGCAGTACGTC. Its protein product is CASSFGAGDSYEQYV. The V call is TRBV11-2, the J call TRBJ2-7; 7 nucleotides match TRBD2. Per the germline V gene, CDR1 is SGHAT and CDR2 is FQNNGV. V shed 3 bases and J 0 bases; nucleotides not matched to a gene: 5. The CDR3 covers 15 residues.

J is TRBJ1-2 and V is TRBV29-1, with D possibly TRBD1 on 6 matching bases. CDR1 SQVTM and CDR2 ANQGSEA come from the germline V gene. Trimming took 3 bases from V and 4 from J, leaving 15 bases between them. The CDR3 runs 14 residues. CDR3 region: CSVDPPTGLYGYTF. The CDR3 DNA sequence: TGCAGCGTTGATCCCCCGACAGGCCTCTATGGCTACACCTTC. Filled out from reference TRBV29-1 and TRBJ1-2, the complete variable domain reads SAVISQKPSRDICQRGTSLTIQCQVDSQVTMMFWYRQQPGQSLTLIATANQGSEATYESGFVIDKFPISRPNLTFSTLTVSNMSPEDSSIYLCSVDPPTGLYGYTFGSGTRLTVV.

This rearrangement joins TRBV11-2 to TRBJ2-7; 7 bases match TRBD2. After removal of 5 bases from V and 0 bases from J, the junction contained 7 bases not matched to a gene. The CDR3 runs 15 residues. Germline CDR1 SGHAT, CDR2 FQNNGV. The CDR3: CASSRNSGGSYEQYF. The CDR3 DNA is TGTGCCAGCAGCCGAAACTCGGGGGGCTCCTACGAGCAGTACTTC.

The rearrangement uses TRBV5-1 and TRBJ1-5; 7 nucleotides align to TRBD1. This CDR3 is 14 amino acids long. Germline V gene sequence: CDR1 SGHRS, CDR2 YFSETQ. The V and J ends lost 4 bases and 7 bases, in that order; junction bases with no gene match: 8. The CDR3: CASSSTGEDQPQHF. The CDR3 nucleotides read TGCGCCAGCAGCAGTACAGGGGAGGACCAGCCCCAGCATTTT.

The chain joins TRBV2 to TRBJ1-5, with D uncertain. The V end was cut by 4 bases, the J end by 7 bases, with 8 bases between. The germline V gene has CDR1 SNHLY and CDR2 FYNNEI. The length of the CDR3 is 12 residues. The CDR3 here is CASSVAGQPQHF. CDR3 bases: TGTGCCAGCAGTGTGGCGGGGCAGCCCCAGCATTTT.

This clone turned up a few times. This chain connects TRBV7-9 to TRBJ1-2, with TRBD1 as a possible D gene (5 bases). V was shortened by 5 bases and J by 6 bases, with 16 bases between the two germline ends. CDR1 is SEHNR, CDR2 FQNEAQ, per germline (reference sequence). CDR3 length: 14 residues. The CDR3 DNA sequence: TGTGCCAGCAGCCCCATCCCTCAAGGGGATGGCTACACCTTC. This encodes CASSPIPQGDGYTF.

For the CDR3, the DNA is TGTGCCAGCAGCCCCGGGACAGGGGATCGGCGGGAGCTGTTTTTT. It specifies CASSPGTGDRRELFF. The genes are TRBV5-5 and TRBJ2-2, with 10 bases lining up with TRBD1. This CDR3 has 15 residues. Germline CDR1 SGHKS, CDR2 YYEKEE (reference sequence). J gave up 9 bases and V 4 bases, and 9 bases lay outside the gene matches.

This chain links TRBV10-3 with TRBJ1-3; D call uncertain. Germline V lookup: CDR1 ENHRY, CDR2 SYGVKD. The CDR3 is made up of 17 amino acids. Trimming stripped 6 bases from V and 0 bases from J, with 18 bases between. CDR3 in DNA: TGTGCCATCAGGGGAGACGCGGGTCGTCCCTCTGGAAACACCATATATTTT. Translated, it gives CAIRGDAGRPSGNTIYF.

The chain recombines TRBV5-5 with TRBJ2-5; TRBD2 aligns across 9 bases. CDR3 size: 16 residues. Trimming took 0 bases from V and 1 from J; bases not matched to a gene: 4. Germline CDR1 and CDR2: SGHKS and YYEKEE (reference sequence). The CDR3, as DNA: TGTGCCAGCAGCTTGGGGCTAGCGGGGATCCAAGAGACCCAGTACTTC. Amino acids: CASSLGLAGIQETQYF.

The J gene is TRBJ1-2, the V gene TRBV28; 7 nucleotides line up with TRBD1. V dropped 2 bases and J dropped 4; count of bases not matched to a gene: 10. The CDR3 is made up of 16 amino acids. Germline CDR1 is MDHEN and CDR2 is SYDVKM. The CDR3 spells CASSLLIQGQLYGYTF. CDR3 bases: TGTGCCAGCAGTTTACTCATTCAGGGACAGCTCTATGGCTACACCTTC.

This clone occurred many times. The chain combines TRBV5-4 with TRBJ2-2; maybe TRBD2 (6 bases). The V end lost 6 bases, the J end lost 6 bases, and 15 bases lay between the germline ends. The CDR3 is made up of 14 amino acids. Germline V gene data show CDR1 as SGHNT and CDR2 as YYREEE (reference sequence). The CDR3 here is CASTSPREAGELFF. The CDR3, as DNA: TGTGCCAGCACCTCCCCCAGGGAGGCCGGGGAGCTGTTTTTT. Supplemented by reference TRBV5-4 and TRBJ2-2, the full variable domain reads ETGVTQSPTHLIKTRGQQVTLRCSSQSGHNTVSWYQQALGQGPQFIFQYYREEENGRGNFPPRFSGLQFPNYSSELNVNALELDDSALYLCASTSPREAGELFFGEGSRLTVL.